Sequencing of this T cell receptor beta chain was carried out in a study of blood T cells in healthy people across ages. The sample providers were healthy Caucasian people from Russia, aged about 6 to 95. This clonotype appeared once. Its antigen is unidentified. The second PCR ran about 6 to 11 cycles with a sample-barcoded 5' primer and J-beta primers. The template-switch adaptor, which had 12 random nucleotides, put a tag on each cDNA molecule. TCRdb re-derived calls from the 5' RACE reads in MiXCR, one entry per CDR3 protein. The table lists 1.5 million to 2 million distinct CDR3 sequences, about 49% of them singletons. Findings and limits, study-wide: Among T cells, TCR beta diversity per million cells dropped roughly linearly as age rose.

Input material: blood. The sequence was collected from a woman between 40 and 50 years old in good health.

CDR3 in amino acids: CASAFGGRTDTQYF. In nucleotides, the CDR3 is TGTGCCAGCGCATTCGGGGGGCGCACAGATACGCAGTATTTT. This chain uses TRBV12-3 or TRBV12-4 with TRBJ2-3, with D possibly being TRBD2 (7 bases). Trimming left V 8 bases short and J 1 base short, with 13 bases between. The CDR3 contains 14 residues.